The 6 T cell receptor beta chains below come from one sample, sequenced in a study of shared clonotypes between healthy human individuals. Repertoires were generated with immunoSEQ multiplex PCR, while TCRdb's copy carries only in-frame clones and drops some. In the table there are about 1.5 million clones, 96% of which are singletons. Source material: naive CD4+ T cells sorted from blood. Subset defined: CD45RA+ positively selected. Receptor source: a man aged 25 to 40 in good health.

The table lists this clone with a count of one. The J gene is TRBJ2-3, the V gene TRBV18, with D uncertain. The CDR3 consists of 12 residues. CDR1 and CDR2 from the germline V gene are KGHSH and LQKENI. V lost 5 bases and J 5 bases, leaving 8 bases between the germline ends. The CDR3 is CASSAILDTQYF. CDR3 DNA sequence: TGTGCCAGCTCAGCCATTTTAGATACGCAGTATTTT.

This rearrangement joins TRBV7-2 to TRBJ2-3; unclear D gene. The CDR3 length is 13 residues. Per germline, CDR1 SGHTA and CDR2 FQGNSA. Trimming stripped 5 bases from V and 4 bases from J, with 10 bases between. The CDR3 here is CASSRFGADTQYF. CDR3 DNA sequence: TGTGCCAGCAGCCGATTTGGCGCAGATACGCAGTATTTT.

This clone was seen once. The sample carries other DNA sequences with the same CDR3. The J gene is TRBJ2-7, the V gene TRBV6-1; D gene ambiguous. CDR1 and CDR2 from the germline V gene are MNHNS and SASEGT. The CDR3 extends over 11 amino acids. V was pared by 5 bases and J by 3 bases, with 5 bases between. CDR3 residues: CASSPYYEQYF. The CDR3 DNA sequence: TGTGCCAGCAGTCCCTACTACGAGCAGTACTTC.

This chain uses TRBV5-4 with TRBJ2-7; 11 bases are a match to TRBD2. The junction had 4 bases not matched to a gene; V was cut back by 3 bases and J by 2 bases. The CDR3 has 15 amino acids. The germline CDR1 and CDR2 sequences are SGHNT and YYREEE (reference sequence). The CDR3 loop is CASSSGLAATYEQYF. Here the CDR3 DNA reads TGTGCCAGCAGCTCGGGACTAGCGGCTACCTACGAGCAGTACTTC.

This clone showed up just once. The chain uses TRBV21-1 and TRBJ2-3; the table's D gene call, TRBD2, was not cross checked with the DNA. TRBV21-1 has pseudogene status. The CDR3 spans 16 residues. In nucleotides, the CDR3 is TGTGCCAGCAGCAGCCGACCCCCTGCGGGCACAGATACGCAGTATTTT. Protein sequence: CASSSRPPAGTDTQYF.

Points on this clone: Within the sample, other DNA sequences also encode this same CDR3. The CDR3 region has the DNA TGTGCCAGTAAGCCGGACTCTGGAAACACCATATATTTT. Its protein is CASKPDSGNTIYF. The V and J genes are TRBV19 and TRBJ1-3; D is unclear. Germline loops: CDR1 LNHDA, CDR2 SQIVND (reference sequence). CDR3 length: 13 amino acids. V gave up 7 bases and J gave up 0 bases, with 7 bases separating them. The full variable domain, with the rest looked up from reference TRBV19 and TRBJ1-3, is DGGITQSPKYLFRKEGQNVTLSCEQNLNHDAMYWYRQDPGQGLRLIYYSQIVNDFQKGDIAEGYSVSREKKESFPLTVTSAQKNPTAFYLCASKPDSGNTIYFGEGSWLTVV.